A selection of T cell receptor beta chains follows, all from one sample in a study of cytomegalovirus exposure and HLA in healthy donors. Repertoires were generated with immunoSEQ multiplex PCR, while TCRdb's copy carries only in-frame clones and drops some. In all, the sample yields 35,000 to 45,000 clones. Sequencing used PBMCs. These receptors originate from a male donor in good health and CMV-seronegative. CDR3s include the opening cysteine and the closing phenylalanine or tryptophan. D genes are given only for firm matches.

J gene | V gene | D gene | CDR3 DNA | CDR3 protein
TRBJ1-2 | TRBV5-1 | NA | TGCGCCAGCAGCTTGCGGACGGGGGAGATATATGGCTACACCTTC | CASSLRTGEIYGYTF
TRBJ2-7 | TRBV7-9 | NA | TGTGCCAGCAGCTGGGACACCTCCTACGAGCAGTACTTC | CASSWDTSYEQYF
TRBJ2-5 | TRBV9 | NA | TGTGCCAGCAGCGTAGTCCCGACAGGAGAGACCCAGTACTTC | CASSVVPTGETQYF
TRBJ2-7 | TRBV25-1 | NA | TGTGCCAGCAGTGTCCACACCTACGAGCAGTACTTC | CASSVHTYEQYF
TRBJ2-2 | TRBV7-9 | TRBD2 | TGTGCCAGCAGCCCTCCGGGACTAGCTCGCACCGGGGAGCTGTTTTTT | CASSPPGLARTGELFF
TRBJ2-6 | TRBV7-3 | NA | TGTGCCAGCAGCAGGGGGGGGGCCAACGTCCTGACTTTC | CASSRGGANVLTF
TRBJ2-5 | TRBV4-2 | TRBD2 | TGTGCCAGCAGCCCCCTCGGGACTAGCGCAGCACAAGAGACCCAGTACTTC | CASSPLGTSAAQETQYF
TRBJ2-7 | TRBV4-1 | TRBD1 | TGCGCCAGCAGCCAGAGGGACAGGGAAAACTACGAGCAGTACTTC | CASSQRDRENYEQYF
TRBJ2-3 | TRBV7-2 | TRBD2 | TGTGCCAGCAGCTCGCTTAGCGGGAGGGGTGGGACAGATACGCAGTATTTT | CASSSLSGRGGTDTQYF
TRBJ2-1 | TRBV5-4 | TRBD2 | TGTGCCAGCAGCACCGGTGGGACTAGCGGAATTAATGAGCAGTTCTTC | CASSTGGTSGINEQFF
TRBJ2-7 | TRBV5-1 | NA | TGCGCCAGCAGCTTGTTAACTCGGTACGAGCAGTACTTC | CASSLLTRYEQYF
TRBJ2-5 | TRBV6-1 | NA | TGTGCCAGCAGTAGAGCTGAAGAGACCCAGTACTTC | CASSRAEETQYF
TRBJ1-1 | TRBV10-3 | NA | TGTGCCATCAGCGCGGGGTCTGAAGCTTTCTTT | CAISAGSEAFF
TRBJ2-1 | TRBV19 | TRBD2 | TGTGCCAGTGGAAAGCTAGCGGTACTTTCGAGCTCCGACAATGAGCAGTTCTTC | CASGKLAVLSSSDNEQFF
TRBJ2-1 | TRBV11-3 | NA | TGTGCCAGCAGCTTAGGCACGGGGGAGGATGAGCAGTTCTTC | CASSLGTGEDEQFF
TRBJ1-2 | TRBV14 | TRBD1 | TGTGCCAGCAGCCTTCCGGGACAGGGGAGCTATGGCTACACCTTC | CASSLPGQGSYGYTF
TRBJ2-1 | TRBV29-1 | TRBD1 | TGCAGCGTTAACCGGGACAGCGATGAGTCTGAGCAGTTCTTC | CSVNRDSDESEQFF
TRBJ1-2 | TRBV28 | TRBD1 | TGTGCCAGCAGTCTCACAGGGGGACACTATGGCTACACCTTC | CASSLTGGHYGYTF
TRBJ1-4 | TRBV19 | TRBD1 | TGTGCCAGTAGTGTGACAGGGGGTGATGAAAAACTGTTTTTT | CASSVTGGDEKLFF
TRBJ1-1 | TRBV6-1 | NA | TGTGCCAGCTGTTGGAGGGTTGAAGCTTTCTTT | CASCWRVEAFF
TRBJ2-4 | TRBV18 | TRBD2 | TGTGCCAGCTCTCATCTCCCCCCCCAGCGGGAGGCCAACATTCAGTACTTC | CASSHLPPQREANIQYF
TRBJ1-2 | TRBV10-1 | NA | TGCGCCACGCATAAAGCCGGGAACACCTTC | CATHKAGNTF
TRBJ2-7 | TRBV7-3 | TRBD1 | TGTGCCAGCAGCAAGACGACAGGGGGCGTGCAGTACTTC | CASSKTTGGVQYF
TRBJ1-5 | TRBV19 | NA | TGTGCCAGTAGTATGGGGGGAGGGCGCAGGTATCAGCCCCAGCATTTT | CASSMGGGRRYQPQHF